This T cell receptor beta chain was identified in a study of T cell responses to AZD1222 COVID-19 vaccine. Study-level findings and limits: It should be noted that donors were predominantly white British and more often female, and clonal diversity was possibly underestimated.

Of note for this clone: The antigen remains unidentified.

TCRdb's copy holds only in-frame clones and misses some; the assay was immunoSEQ multiplex PCR. The table includes fewer than 200,000 clones, about 86% detected once. This clonotype originated in an adult who received the AZD1222 COVID-19 vaccine. Sequenced material: peripheral blood, taken 28 days after the second AZD1222 dose.

CDR3 protein: CASSLTTGLGVGTDTQYF. The CDR3 nucleotides read TGTGCCAGCAGCTTAACAACTGGACTGGGGGTCGGCACAGATACGCAGTATTTT. The genes are TRBV7-3 and TRBJ2-3; perhaps D is TRBD1 or TRBD2 (5 bases each). The CDR3 extends over 18 amino acids. CDR1 SGHTA and CDR2 FQGTGA come from the germline V gene. V lost 0 bases, J lost 1 base, and 17 bases lay in between.